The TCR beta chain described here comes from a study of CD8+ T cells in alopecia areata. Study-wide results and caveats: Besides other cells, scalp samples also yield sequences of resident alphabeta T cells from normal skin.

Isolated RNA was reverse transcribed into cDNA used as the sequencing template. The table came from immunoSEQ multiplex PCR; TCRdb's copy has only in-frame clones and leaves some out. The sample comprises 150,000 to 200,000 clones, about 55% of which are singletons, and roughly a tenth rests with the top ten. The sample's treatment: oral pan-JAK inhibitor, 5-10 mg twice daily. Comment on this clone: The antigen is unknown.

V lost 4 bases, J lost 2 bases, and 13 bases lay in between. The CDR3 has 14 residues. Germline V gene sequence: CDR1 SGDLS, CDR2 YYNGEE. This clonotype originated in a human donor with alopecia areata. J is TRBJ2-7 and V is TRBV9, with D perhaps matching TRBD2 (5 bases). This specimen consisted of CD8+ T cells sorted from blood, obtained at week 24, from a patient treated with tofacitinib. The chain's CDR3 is CASSTELGTYEQYF. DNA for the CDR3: TGTGCCAGCAGCACCGAACTAGGGACCTACGAGCAGTACTTC.